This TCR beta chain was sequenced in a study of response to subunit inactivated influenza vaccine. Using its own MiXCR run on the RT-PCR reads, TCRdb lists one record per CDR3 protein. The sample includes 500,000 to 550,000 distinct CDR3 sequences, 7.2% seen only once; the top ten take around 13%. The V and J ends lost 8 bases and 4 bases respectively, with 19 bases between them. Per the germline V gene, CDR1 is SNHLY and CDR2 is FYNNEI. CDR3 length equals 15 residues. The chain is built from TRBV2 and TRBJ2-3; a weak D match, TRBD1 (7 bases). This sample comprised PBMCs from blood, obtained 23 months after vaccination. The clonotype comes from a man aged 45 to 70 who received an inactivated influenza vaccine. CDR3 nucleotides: TGTGCCAGCTCCGATGGGGGGACAGTAGCAGATACGCAGTATTTT. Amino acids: CASSDGGTVADTQYF.